This T cell receptor beta chain was sequenced during a study of blood T cell repertoires in COVID-19. Across the whole study: COVID-19 samples, acute and convalescent, were from the United States, Italy and Spain. PBMCs, B-cell-depleted T cells, or T cells were the source of the cDNA or gDNA that made up the material.

The CDR3 has 18 amino acids. Germline loops: CDR1 SNHLY, CDR2 FYNNEI. Trimming took 2 bases from V and 3 from J; bases not matched to a gene: 8. The authors' processing: Researchers report that nucleated cell counts were estimated from reference gene primer amplification. Measured with immunoSEQ multiplex PCR; TCRdb has only the in-frame clones, and not every one. The DNA was the basis for D and trimming; V, J and clone size are from that table. This table holds 70,000 or so clones, roughly 90% found once. This clone turned up a few times. The V call is TRBV2, the J call TRBJ2-2; 11 bases align to TRBD2. The source material was peripheral blood. This sequence was found in a man aged 45-65 years with acute or convalescent COVID-19. The CDR3 region is CASSEPAGTSGHTGELFF. As DNA, the CDR3 is TGTGCCAGCAGTGAACCGGCCGGGACTAGCGGACACACCGGGGAGCTGTTTTTT.